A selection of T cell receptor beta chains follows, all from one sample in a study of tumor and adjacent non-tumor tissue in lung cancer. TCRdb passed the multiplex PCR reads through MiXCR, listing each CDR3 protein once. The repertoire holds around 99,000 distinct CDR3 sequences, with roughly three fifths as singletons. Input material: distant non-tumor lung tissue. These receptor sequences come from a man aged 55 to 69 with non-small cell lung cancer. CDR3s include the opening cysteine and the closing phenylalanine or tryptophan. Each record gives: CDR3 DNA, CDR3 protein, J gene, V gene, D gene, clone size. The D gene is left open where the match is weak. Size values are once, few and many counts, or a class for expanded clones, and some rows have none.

DNA: TGCAGTGCTAGAGTTGGGAACTCTGGGGCCAACGTCCTGATTTTC
CDR3: CSARVGNSGANVLIF
J: TRBJ2-6
V: TRBV20-1
D: .
size: .

DNA: TGTTGCAGCAGCCCCACAGCGGGAGGTTACGAACAGTACTTC
CDR3: CCSSPTAGGYEQYF
J: TRBJ2-7
V: TRBV5-4
D: TRBD2
size: .

DNA: TGCGCCAGCAGCAGGGGACTAGCGGGAGCCTACGAGCAGTACTTC
CDR3: CASSRGLAGAYEQYF
J: TRBJ2-7
V: TRBV5-1
D: TRBD2
size: .

DNA: TGTGCCAGCAGGTCGACAGGGAACAGGGCTTTCTTT
CDR3: CASRSTGNRAFF
J: TRBJ1-1
V: TRBV6-5
D: TRBD1
size: many

DNA: TGTGCCAGCAGCTTGGGGTACCAAGAGACCCAGTACTTC
CDR3: CASSLGYQETQYF
J: TRBJ2-5
V: TRBV5-4
D: .
size: many

DNA: TGTGCCAGTAGTCCGCCGGGACTAGCGGACAACAATGAGCAGTTCTTC
CDR3: CASSPPGLADNNEQFF
J: TRBJ2-1
V: TRBV19
D: TRBD2
size: once

DNA: TGTGCCAGCACCCTCTACTGGACAGGGGGATTTCGGACTGAAGCTTTCTTT
CDR3: CASTLYWTGGFRTEAFF
J: TRBJ1-1
V: TRBV27
D: TRBD1
size: .

DNA: TGTGCCACCAGCAGAGATCTAAGCACTGGGACAGATACGCAGTATTTT
CDR3: CATSRDLSTGTDTQYF
J: TRBJ2-3
V: TRBV15
D: .
size: once

DNA: TGTGCCAGTAGCTGGGGAACAGGGGGTAATCAGCCCCAGTATTTT
CDR3: CASSWGTGGNQPQYF
J: TRBJ2-3
V: TRBV5-6
D: TRBD1
size: .

DNA: TGCAGCGTCGAGTCGAGTACTGGACCAGATACGCAGTATTTT
CDR3: CSVESSTGPDTQYF
J: TRBJ2-3
V: TRBV29-1
D: .
size: many

DNA: TGTGCCATCAGCTCGGGGGGGGGAGCTTCAGGGTACAATGAGCAGTTCTTC
CDR3: CAISSGGGASGYNEQFF
J: TRBJ2-1
V: TRBV7-3
D: TRBD2
size: few